The present T cell receptor (beta chain) was sequenced within a study of identical twins. TCRdb re-called the 5' RACE reads through MiXCR, storing one row per CDR3 protein. Among roughly 470,000 distinct CDR3 sequences listed, roughly an eighth were seen once. The germline V gene encodes CDR1 LGHNA and CDR2 YNFKEQ. J was trimmed by 4 bases and V by 4 bases; bases with no gene match: 8. This CDR3 is 18 amino acids long. There are a few counts of this clonotype. These records were also assigned to another study, of yellow fever vaccine responses in identical twins. That study reports: A vaccine T cell response that seemed partly convergent and partly personalized was reported in twins.

This TCR was sampled from a woman aged 18-29 years in good health. Sequencing was carried out using CD4+ T cells sorted from blood. The rearrangement uses TRBV4-2 and TRBJ2-2; 14 bases agree with TRBD2. Here the CDR3 reads CASSPGTSGSWGTGELFF. The CDR3 nucleotides are TGTGCCAGCAGCCCCGGGACTAGCGGGAGCTGGGGCACCGGGGAGCTGTTTTTT.